This TCR beta chain was captured in a study of T cells after yellow fever vaccination. In the study overall: Libraries from low-cell-number fractions were prepared with the SMART-Seq v4 Ultra Low Input RNA kit.

This clonotype appeared a few times. TCRdb re-analysed the 5' RACE reads in MiXCR, keeping a single row per CDR3 protein. The data contain around 610,000 distinct CDR3 sequences, less than 15% of them seen just once; the ten biggest clones take up around an eighth. The CDR3 covers 14 residues. Trimming took off 5 bases at V and 4 bases at J, with 12 bases between the two ends. This chain links TRBV12-3 or TRBV12-4 with TRBJ1-5; a weak D match, TRBD1 (6 bases). The source was PBMCs, collected on the day of the yellow fever booster vaccination. This TCR was recovered from a man aged 25-40 years who received the YFV17D yellow fever vaccine. The CDR3 loop is CASSGGQLNQPQHF. CDR3 coding DNA: TGTGCCAGCAGTGGAGGACAGTTAAATCAGCCCCAGCATTTT.